Below are 16 T cell receptor beta chains sequenced from a single sample in a study of early T cells in non-severe SARS-CoV-2 infection. TCRdb re-called the 5' RACE reads with MiXCR, one entry per CDR3 protein. The sample has roughly 32,000 distinct CDR3 sequences, 5% to 6.5% seen once. Sequenced material: whole blood. The receptors come from an adult who was a healthcare worker with PCR-confirmed SARS-CoV-2 infection or an uninfected control (not recorded which).

This clonotype showed up many times. V and J are TRBV7-8 and TRBJ2-1; D assignment may be TRBD1 or TRBD2 (5 bases each). The V gene lost 5 bases and the J gene lost 0 bases, with 14 bases spanning the gap. Germline V CDR1 and CDR2: SGHVS, FQNEAQ. This CDR3 is 16 amino acids long. The DNA of the CDR3 is TGTGCCAGCAGCCCCCGGGACGCAAGCTCCTACAATGAGCAGTTCTTC. Protein product: CASSPRDASSYNEQFF.

Many counts were recorded for this clonotype. V is TRBV5-5 and J is TRBJ2-1, with 9 bases lining up with TRBD2. The CDR3 covers 15 residues. CDR1 and CDR2 (germline): SGHKS, YYEKEE (reference sequence). J lost 8 bases, V lost 4 bases, and 10 bases had no gene match. The CDR3 loop reads CASSPSGTSLDEQFF. Written as DNA, the CDR3 is TGTGCCAGCAGCCCTTCCGGGACTAGCTTGGATGAGCAGTTCTTC.

This clonotype was seen repeatedly, ten times or more. V usage is TRBV20-1 and J usage is TRBJ1-1; 9 bases fit TRBD1. Looked up from germline, CDR1 is DFQATT and CDR2 is SNEGSKA (reference sequence). Trimming cost V 1 base and J 1 base; bases outside gene matches: 4. The CDR3 loop spans 15 amino acids. CDR3 protein: CSARGDRGANTEAFF. In DNA form, the CDR3 reads TGCAGTGCTAGAGGCGACAGGGGGGCGAACACTGAAGCTTTCTTT.

The sample holds many counts of this clonotype. V gene TRBV12-3 or TRBV12-4 combines with J gene TRBJ2-3; 10 bases are a match to TRBD2. Trimming removed 5 bases from V and 3 bases from J; junction bases left unmatched: 5. CDR3 length: 15 residues. The CDR3 DNA is TGTGCCAGCAGTGAGGGACTAGCGATAACAGATACGCAGTATTTT. This sequence encodes CASSEGLAITDTQYF.

The sample holds many counts of this clonotype. The chain carries TRBV19 and TRBJ2-2; TRBD2 matches 7 bases. The CDR3 has 15 residues. From germline, CDR1 is LNHDA and CDR2 SQIVND (reference sequence). After removal of 6 bases from V and 0 bases from J, the junction contained 4 bases not matched to a gene. The DNA of the CDR3 is TGTGCCAGTAGGGGGGGGTCCTCGAACACCGGGGAGCTGTTTTTT. This codes for CASRGGSSNTGELFF.

This clonotype was counted ten times or more. The chain couples TRBV6-2 or TRBV6-3 to TRBJ1-1; possible D gene TRBD1, 6 bases. Trimming left V 2 bases short and J 2 bases short, with 12 bases between. The CDR3 length is 15 residues. Germline assignment: CDR1 MNHEY and CDR2 SVGEGT. In DNA form, the CDR3 reads TGTGCCAGCAGTTACGGACAGCTTGGAAACACTGAAGCTTTCTTT. Its protein product is CASSYGQLGNTEAFF.

This clonotype was observed a few times. This rearrangement joins TRBV6-1 to TRBJ2-3, with 11 positions matching TRBD2. CDR3 size: 15 residues. Losses at the gene ends were 8 bases for V and 6 bases for J; bases not matched to a gene: 10. Germline CDR1 and CDR2: MNHNS and SASEGT. This CDR3 reads CASALGGLAADTQYF. CDR3 sequence (DNA): TGTGCCAGCGCCCTGGGGGGACTAGCGGCTGATACGCAGTATTTT.

The chain recombines TRBV27 with TRBJ2-7; TRBD1 agrees at 7 bases. The CDR3 length is 14 residues. With 2 bases clipped from V and 3 bases from J, the junction kept 4 bases outside the gene matches. Per germline, CDR1 MNHEY and CDR2 SMNVEV (reference sequence). CDR3: CASSLLGQDYEQYF. The CDR3 coding sequence is TGTGCCAGCAGTTTACTCGGACAGGACTACGAGCAGTACTTC.

This clonotype has at least ten counts. The chain joins TRBV30 to TRBJ1-1; weak D call: TRBD1 (5 bases). This CDR3 is built from 13 residues. The germline CDR1 and CDR2 sequences are GTSNPN and SVGIG (reference sequence). V was shortened by 4 bases and J by 6 bases, with 15 bases between the two germline ends. CDR3 bases: TGTGCCTGGAATGGGGCGGGGATTCCTGAAGCTTTCTTT. This encodes CAWNGAGIPEAFF.

This clonotype was observed many times. The CDR3 region is CASSGQMTGTQYF. The CDR3 DNA follows: TGTGCCAGCAGCGGACAGATGACGGGTACGCAGTATTTT. The V and J genes are TRBV12-3 or TRBV12-4 and TRBJ2-3, with D maybe TRBD1 (6 bases). The CDR3 is 13 residues long. Trimming shortened V by 6 bases and J by 8 bases, and 15 bases separated the two germline ends.

In this sample, this clonotype turned up many times. The gene calls are TRBV6-6 and TRBJ1-5, with TRBD1 as a possible D gene (5 bases). V was clipped by 0 bases and J by 0 bases, with 15 bases between them. The CDR3 is 18 residues long. Germline CDR1 is MNHNY and CDR2 is SVGAGI (reference sequence). This chain's CDR3 is CASSYSMKGTASNQPQHF. The CDR3 coding sequence is TGTGCCAGCAGTTACTCGATGAAGGGGACGGCTAGCAATCAGCCCCAGCATTTT.

This clonotype was seen repeatedly, ten times or more. The chain employs TRBV28 and TRBJ2-7; TRBD2 agrees at 8 bases. The CDR3 is 15 amino acids. Trimming took 4 bases from V and 0 from J; bases not matched to a gene: 5. Germline loops: CDR1 MDHEN, CDR2 SYDVKM. The CDR3 reads CASSSELAGSYEQYF. DNA for the CDR3: TGTGCCAGCAGTTCCGAGCTAGCGGGCTCCTACGAGCAGTACTTC.

This clonotype came up a few times. The chain carries TRBV5-1 and TRBJ2-6; the D is unclear. The V and J ends lost 1 base and 2 bases respectively, with 7 bases between them. Germline CDR1 and CDR2: SGHRS and YFSETQ. CDR3 length: 15 residues. Written as DNA, the CDR3 is TGCGCCAGCAGCTTGAGGGCAGCTGGGGCCAACGTCCTGACTTTC. This sequence encodes CASSLRAAGANVLTF.

This clonotype was observed a handful of times. The CDR3 DNA reads TGTGCCAGCAGTCGAAGGGACAGGGCGAACTACGAGCAGTACTTC. This encodes CASSRRDRANYEQYF. The chain recombines TRBV2 with TRBJ2-7, with TRBD1 matching over 9 bases. V shed 5 bases and J 3 bases; nucleotides not matched to a gene: 8. The CDR3 contains 15 residues. Germline loops: CDR1 SNHLY, CDR2 FYNNEI.

On this clonotype itself: A much larger clone differs from this one at a single base, so this may be a read error. The chain recombines TRBV7-2 with TRBJ1-3; no clear D. This CDR3 region has 14 residues. Germline lookup yields CDR1 SGHTA and CDR2 FQGNSA. V lost 3 bases and J 0 bases, leaving 6 bases between the germline ends. The CDR3 DNA is TGTGCCAGCAGCTTTAGAAGCTCTGGAAACACCATATATTTT. It specifies CASSFRSSGNTIYF. The complete variable domain, with remaining parts taken from reference TRBV7-2 and TRBJ1-3, reads GAGVSQSPSNKVTEKGKDVELRCDPISGHTALYWYRQSLGQGLEFLIYFQGNSAPDKSGLPSDRFSAERTGGSVSTLTIQRTQQEDSAVYLCASSFRSSGNTIYFGEGSWLTVV.

This clonotype was seen more than once but under ten times. The rearrangement joins TRBV3-1 to TRBJ2-4; D is perhaps TRBD1 (6 bases). This CDR3 spans 15 amino acids. Germline CDR1 reads LGHDT; CDR2 reads YNNKEL (reference sequence). Trimming cost V 0 bases and J 4 bases, with 10 bases left between them. In nucleotides, the CDR3 is TGTGCCAGCAGCCAAGAAGGAAGGGGGAAAAACATTCAGTACTTC. This sequence encodes CASSQEGRGKNIQYF.